The TCR beta chain under discussion was sequenced for a study of blood T cell repertoires in COVID-19. Turning to the study itself: The United States, Italy and Spain provided the acute and convalescent COVID-19 samples.

Deletions cut 0 bases from V and 2 bases from J, with 7 bases between. This CDR3 comprises 14 residues. Germline lookup yields CDR1 MNHEY and CDR2 SVGAGI. Data came from immunoSEQ multiplex PCR; TCRdb stores just in-frame clones and leaves some out. Found here are about 130,000 clones, about 80% of them singletons; the top ten hold 30% to 45%. The clonotype was recovered from a man between 40 and 49 years old with active or convalescent COVID-19. The sample taken for sequencing was peripheral blood. The V gene is TRBV6-5, the J gene TRBJ1-2; D perhaps matches TRBD1 (6 bases). CDR3 in DNA: TGTGCCAGCAGTTACTCGGGACAAAACTATGGCTACACCTTC. Its translation: CASSYSGQNYGYTF.